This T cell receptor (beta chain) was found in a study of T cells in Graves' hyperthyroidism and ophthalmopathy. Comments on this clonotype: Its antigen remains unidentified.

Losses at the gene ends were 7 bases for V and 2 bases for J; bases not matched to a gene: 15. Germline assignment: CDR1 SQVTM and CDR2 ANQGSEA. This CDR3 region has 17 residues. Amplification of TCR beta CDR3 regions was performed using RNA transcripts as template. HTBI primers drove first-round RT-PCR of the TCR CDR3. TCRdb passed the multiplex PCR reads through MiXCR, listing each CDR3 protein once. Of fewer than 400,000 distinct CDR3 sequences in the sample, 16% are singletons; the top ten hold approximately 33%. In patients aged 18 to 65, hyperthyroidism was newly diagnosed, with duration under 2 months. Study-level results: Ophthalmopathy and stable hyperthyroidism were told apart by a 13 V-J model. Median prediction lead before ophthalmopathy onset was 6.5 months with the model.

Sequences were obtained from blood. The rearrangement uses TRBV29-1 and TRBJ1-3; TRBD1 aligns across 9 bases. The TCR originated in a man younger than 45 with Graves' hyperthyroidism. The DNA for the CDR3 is TGCAGCGCCGAGAGAGGGACAGGGTTTCATCCTGGAAACACCATATATTTT. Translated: CSAERGTGFHPGNTIYF.